These 19 T cell receptor beta chains were all obtained from the same sample, sequenced in a study of cytomegalovirus exposure and HLA in healthy donors (dated by TCRdb to between 2016 and 2019). Library generation was performed with the immunoSEQ multiplex PCR assay. Drawn from immuneACCESS, this table holds only the in-frame rearrangements with V and J called that TCRdb kept. Clones are partly lost; checked studies trace under half to an unresolved V gene and leave the rest unexplained. The table for this sample lists about 100,000 clones; around 95% of them were counted only once. The ten largest clones take up 0.67% of the sample. Sequenced material: PBMCs. The receptor set was obtained from a woman aged 18-29 years in good health and CMV-seronegative.

CDR3 sequence reads: CASSLRTSGGEDTQYF. The DNA of the CDR3 is TGTGCCAGCAGTTTAAGGACTAGCGGGGGGGAAGATACGCAGTATTTT. The rearrangement links TRBV6-5 to TRBJ2-3; 15 nucleotides align to TRBD2. V was pared by 4 bases and J by 5 bases, with 4 bases of the junction left unmatched. The germline V gene encodes CDR1 MNHEY and CDR2 SVGAGI. This CDR3 region has 16 residues.

This clone appeared a few times. The CDR3 loop reads CASGLLGGTGELFF. The CDR3, as DNA: TGTGCTAGTGGTTTGTTGGGCGGGACCGGGGAGCTGTTTTTT. This rearrangement joins TRBV12-5 to TRBJ2-2; weak D call: TRBD2 (5 bases). The CDR3 is 14 residues long. From germline, CDR1 is LGHNT and CDR2 FRNRAP. The V gene lost 2 bases and the J gene lost 5 bases, with 9 bases spanning the gap.

The chain carries TRBV9 and TRBJ2-1, with TRBD2 matching over 16 bases. V shed 2 bases, J shed 3 bases, and the junction held 5 bases outside the gene matches. This CDR3 spans 18 amino acids. In germline, CDR1 is SGDLS, CDR2 YYNGEE. CDR3 residues: CASSVGLAGGQFYNEQFF. CDR3 DNA sequence: TGTGCCAGCAGCGTGGGACTAGCGGGGGGGCAGTTCTACAATGAGCAGTTCTTC.

The J gene is TRBJ2-5, the V gene TRBV2; unclear D gene. CDR3 length equals 15 residues. V lost 7 bases and J lost 1, with 16 bases in between. The germline CDR1 and CDR2 sequences are SNHLY and FYNNEI. In nucleotides, the CDR3 is TGTGCCAGCATATTAGTCCCCTTGTTCCAAGAGACCCAGTACTTC. Its translation: CASILVPLFQETQYF.

The chain employs TRBV4-2 and TRBJ1-2, with a weak D call TRBD1 (5 bases). CDR1 is LGHNA, CDR2 YNFKEQ, per germline. V lost 0 bases to trimming and J lost 2 bases, with 10 bases between them. This CDR3 has 15 residues. DNA for the CDR3: TGTGCCAGCAGCCAAGAACCAGGGCTAAACTATGGCTACACCTTC. Residues: CASSQEPGLNYGYTF.

The CDR3, as DNA: TGTGCCAGTAGTATTCAACAGGGGTCCTACGAGCAGTACTTC. This encodes CASSIQQGSYEQYF. The rearrangement uses TRBV19 and TRBJ2-7, with 7 bases matching TRBD1. Trimming removed 3 bases from V and 1 base from J; junction bases left unmatched: 3. Germline V gene sequence: CDR1 LNHDA, CDR2 SQIVND (reference sequence). This CDR3 comprises 14 residues.

J is TRBJ2-7 and V is TRBV28; 7 bases are shared with TRBD1. Per the germline V gene, CDR1 is MDHEN and CDR2 is SYDVKM. This CDR3 comprises 15 residues. Trimming took 5 bases from V and 4 from J; bases not matched to a gene: 11. The DNA of the CDR3 is TGTGCCAGCAGTAACCCGGGACAGCAGGAGTACGAGCAGTACTTC. It yields the protein CASSNPGQQEYEQYF.

This clone was seen only a few times. The chain links TRBV27 to TRBJ1-6, with D possibly being TRBD1 (5 bases). Germline V CDR1 and CDR2: MNHEY, SMNVEV (reference sequence). There are 14 residues in the CDR3. Trimming cost V 6 bases and J 9 bases, with 15 bases left between them. DNA of the CDR3: TGTGCCAGCAGGGGGGACTCGGTCGGTTCACCCCTCCACTTT. Amino acids: CASRGDSVGSPLHF.

The V gene is TRBV18, the J gene TRBJ1-6, with D possibly being TRBD1 (6 bases). The CDR3 consists of 16 residues. V lost 3 bases, J lost 7 bases, and 16 bases lay in between. Germline values: CDR1 KGHSH, CDR2 LQKENI. The CDR3 region is CASSPLLQGPNSPLHF. The CDR3, as DNA: TGTGCCAGCTCACCTCTCCTACAGGGACCCAATTCACCCCTCCACTTT.

The V and J genes are TRBV5-6 and TRBJ1-6; 7 bases match TRBD1. The junction had 4 bases not matched to a gene; V was cut back by 1 base and J by 9 bases. Germline CDR1 and CDR2: SGHDT and YYEEEE. The CDR3 is 14 amino acids. CDR3 protein: CASSLNRGSSPLHF. Here the CDR3 DNA reads TGTGCCAGCAGCTTGAACAGGGGCAGTTCACCCCTCCACTTT.

The chain links TRBV2 to TRBJ2-1; TRBD2 matches 10 bases. Germline CDR1 SNHLY, CDR2 FYNNEI. CDR3 length: 17 residues. Trimming took 6 bases from V and 3 from J; bases not matched to a gene: 11. CDR3 sequence (DNA): TGTGCCAGCAGGACGGTAGCGGGGGGCTCCCACTACAATGAGCAGTTCTTC. Its protein product is CASRTVAGGSHYNEQFF. Supplemented by reference TRBV2 and TRBJ2-1, the full variable domain reads EPEVTQTPSHQVTQMGQEVILRCVPISNHLYFYWYRQILGQKVEFLVSFYNNEISEKSEIFDDQFSVERPDGSNFTLKIRSTKLEDSAMYFCASRTVAGGSHYNEQFFGPGTRLTVL.

J is TRBJ2-2 and V is TRBV6-1; the match to TRBD2 covers 8 bases. The CDR3 contains 15 residues. Germline CDR1 and CDR2: MNHNS and SASEGT. V lost 7 bases to trimming and J lost 6 bases; unmatched junction nucleotides: 10. The chain's CDR3 is CASMHSGAGPGELFF. The CDR3, as DNA: TGTGCCAGCATGCATAGCGGGGCAGGGCCCGGGGAGCTGTTTTTT.

The rearrangement joins TRBV30 to TRBJ2-7, with TRBD1 identical over 7 bases. J was trimmed by 4 bases and V by 0 bases; bases with no gene match: 3. This CDR3 contains 13 residues. The germline V gene encodes CDR1 GTSNPN and CDR2 SVGIG (reference sequence). The CDR3 DNA reads TGTGCCTGGAGTGTAGGGACAGTTTACGAGCAGTACTTC. This codes for CAWSVGTVYEQYF.

The chain combines TRBV27 with TRBJ2-7; D gene uncertain. V was pared by 5 bases and J by 5 bases, with 19 bases between. CDR3 length: 15 amino acids. The germline gives CDR1 MNHEY, CDR2 SMNVEV (reference sequence). The CDR3 sequence: CASSLGDSRADEQYF. CDR3 in DNA: TGTGCCAGCAGTCTCGGCGACTCCCGAGCAGACGAGCAGTACTTC.

V gene TRBV19 combines with J gene TRBJ2-7; 9 nucleotides match TRBD2. This CDR3 comprises 16 residues. Germline V gives CDR1 LNHDA, CDR2 SQIVND (reference sequence). The V and J ends lost 3 bases and 5 bases, in that order; junction bases with no gene match: 11. DNA of the CDR3: TGTGCCAGTAGTATTGGCGGCGGGGGGGCGTTCCACGAGCAGTACTTC. Translation gives CASSIGGGGAFHEQYF.

The chain links TRBV30 to TRBJ1-1; 7 nucleotides line up with TRBD1. The V and J ends lost 3 bases and 10 bases, in that order; junction bases with no gene match: 11. The CDR3 is 13 amino acids. CDR1 GTSNPN and CDR2 SVGIG come from the germline V gene (reference sequence). CDR3 nucleotides: TGTGCCTGGAGGAGAACAGGGGCGAACGGAGCTTTCTTT. Its protein is CAWRRTGANGAFF.

The chain has TRBV4-1 and TRBJ1-5; D is unresolved. Germline V gene data show CDR1 as MGHRA and CDR2 as YSYEKL. The CDR3 runs to 13 residues. V was shortened by 4 bases and J by 7 bases, with 11 bases between the two germline ends. CDR3 loop: CASSPGGSQPQHF. CDR3 bases: TGCGCCAGCAGCCCCGGCGGGAGCCAGCCCCAGCATTTT.

The gene calls are TRBV28 and TRBJ1-1; D not resolved. Trimming pared 2 bases from V and 0 bases from J, leaving 7 bases between. The CDR3 totals 14 residues. The germline V gene has CDR1 MDHEN and CDR2 SYDVKM. The CDR3 protein is CASSLRSMNTEAFF. In DNA form, the CDR3 reads TGTGCCAGCAGTTTAAGGAGTATGAACACTGAAGCTTTCTTT.

The chain uses TRBV4-2 and TRBJ2-7; 14 bases fit TRBD2. CDR1 LGHNA and CDR2 YNFKEQ come from the germline V gene. After removal of 0 bases from V and 7 bases from J, the junction contained 2 bases not matched to a gene. The CDR3 consists of 15 residues. The CDR3 DNA follows: TGTGCCAGCAGCCAAGAGACTAGCGGGGGGGCTGAGCAGTACTTC. Encoded protein: CASSQETSGGAEQYF.